The clone carrying this TCR beta chain was seen more than once but under ten times. With 8 bases removed from V and 0 bases from J, the gap between germline ends came to 22 bases. This CDR3 has 16 residues. The germline CDR1 and CDR2 sequences are GTSNPN and SVGIG (reference sequence). Per the authors' pipeline: Nucleated cell number was recorded as an estimate derived from reference gene primer amplification. Here immunoSEQ multiplex PCR was the method, and the copy in TCRdb shows in-frame clones only, minus some. The V and J calls and the clone size are those of that table, but D and trimming were determined from the DNA. The sample has 200,000 to 300,000 clones, roughly 89% seen once; the top ten hold 2.6%. The data derive from a study of blood T cell repertoires in COVID-19. Residents of about two dozen US areas, aged 18 to 89 years, made up the participants.

This TCR came from a woman aged 25 to 39 with acute COVID-19. Sequences were obtained from PBMCs or T cells enriched from blood (not recorded which). The chain links TRBV30 to TRBJ1-1; maybe TRBD1 (5 bases). The CDR3 nucleotides read TGTGCCGCGGACGCGGTTCCCCTCAGGGTGAACACTGAAGCTTTCTTT. This translates into CAADAVPLRVNTEAFF.